Each of the 21 T cell receptor beta chains below was sequenced from the same sample in a study of identical twins. Via MiXCR, TCRdb re-called the 5' RACE reads, giving one row per CDR3 protein. The sample yields 1.5 million to 2 million distinct CDR3 sequences, 25% to 35% seen once. The specimen was cord blood. These receptor sequences come from a newborn girl in good health.

The V gene is TRBV12-3 or TRBV12-4, the J gene TRBJ1-1, with D unresolved. The CDR3 runs 13 residues. V lost 6 bases and J lost 0, with 8 bases in between. DNA for the CDR3: TGTGCCAGCAGGCAACAGCTGAACACTGAAGCTTTCTTT. Encoded protein: CASRQQLNTEAFF.

Ten or more counts support this clonotype. The chain is built from TRBV10-3 and TRBJ2-3, with TRBD2 matching 9 bases. V shed 10 bases and J 2 bases; nucleotides not matched to a gene: 4. The CDR3 is 13 residues long. CDR1 and CDR2 (germline): ENHRY, SYGVKD. In DNA form, the CDR3 reads TGTGCCAGCCTAGCGGGGCACACAGATACGCAGTATTTT. Its protein is CASLAGHTDTQYF.

This clonotype occurred many times. The chain is built from TRBV12-3 or TRBV12-4 and TRBJ2-7; D possibly corresponds to TRBD1 (5 bases). The CDR3 has 13 amino acids. Trimming took off 7 bases at V and 0 bases at J, with 10 bases between the two ends. The CDR3 here is CASMNRSSYEQYF. The CDR3 DNA reads as TGTGCCAGCATGAACAGGTCCTCCTACGAGCAGTACTTC.

This clonotype showed up many times. V is TRBV12-3 or TRBV12-4 and J is TRBJ2-5; D tentatively reads TRBD1 or TRBD2 (5 bases each). This CDR3 is built from 13 residues. Deletions cut 6 bases from V and 5 bases from J, with 13 bases between. CDR3 loop: CASSSGRKETQYF. The DNA for the CDR3 is TGTGCCAGCAGCTCAGGGAGAAAGGAGACCCAGTACTTC.

The chain joins TRBV4-2 to TRBJ2-2; D not resolved. The V and J ends lost 4 bases and 2 bases respectively, with 11 bases between them. The germline V gene encodes CDR1 LGHNA and CDR2 YNFKEQ. The CDR3 has 15 residues. For the CDR3, the DNA is TGTGCCAGCAGCCCCTCCATGCGTAACACCGGGGAGCTGTTTTTT. Translation: CASSPSMRNTGELFF.

The chain uses TRBV3-1 and TRBJ2-1; perhaps TRBD1 as D (6 bases). The DNA end is more similar to TRBJ2-7, so the J call may be wrong. This CDR3 comprises 12 residues. Germline loops: CDR1 LGHDT, CDR2 YNNKEL (reference sequence). CDR3 sequence reads: CASSQGYNEQYF. Here the CDR3 DNA reads TGTGCCAGCAGTCAGGGGTACAATGAGCAGTACTTC.

The V gene is TRBV7-2, the J gene TRBJ2-1, with TRBD1 as a possible D gene (6 bases). Trimming stripped 3 bases from V and 0 bases from J, with 15 bases between. This CDR3 contains 17 residues. CDR1 SGHTA and CDR2 FQGNSA come from the germline V gene. Written as DNA, the CDR3 is TGTGCCAGCAGCTTGAGAAATAGGGGGAGCTCCTACAATGAGCAGTTCTTC. This encodes CASSLRNRGSSYNEQFF.

In this sample, this clonotype turned up a few times. The chain combines TRBV29-1 with TRBJ1-2; 8 bases are shared with TRBD1. The V gene end was trimmed by 0 bases and the J gene end by 2 bases; junction bases not matched to a gene: 8. Germline CDR1 is SQVTM and CDR2 is ANQGSEA. CDR3 size: 16 residues. The CDR3 region is CSVEERTGWTNYGYTF. The CDR3 nucleotides read TGCAGCGTTGAAGAGAGGACAGGGTGGACCAACTATGGCTACACCTTC.

In its sample, this clonotype was seen a few times. This sequence joins TRBV27 and TRBJ2-7; D is perhaps TRBD1 (5 bases). This CDR3 has 14 amino acids. Germline assignment: CDR1 MNHEY and CDR2 SMNVEV (reference sequence). V was clipped by 7 bases and J by 2 bases, with 15 bases between them. CDR3 sequence reads: CASKGWGTPYEQYF. The CDR3 DNA sequence: TGTGCCAGCAAGGGTTGGGGCACCCCCTACGAGCAGTACTTC.

The V gene is TRBV10-2, the J gene TRBJ1-2; D not certain. CDR1 WSHSY and CDR2 SAAADI come from the germline V gene. Deletions cut 0 bases from V and 3 bases from J, with 8 bases between. The CDR3 totals 14 residues. CDR3 in amino acids: CASSESSGYYGYTF. In DNA, the CDR3 is TGCGCCAGCAGTGAGTCCTCCGGTTACTATGGCTACACCTTC.

This clonotype has just a few counts. The chain carries TRBV2 and TRBJ2-7, with D uncertain. The germline V gene encodes CDR1 SNHLY and CDR2 FYNNEI. CDR3 length: 16 residues. V was shortened by 6 bases and J by 2 bases, with 20 bases between the two germline ends. CDR3 nucleotides: TGTGCCAGCAGCCGAATAGCCCGGGCGCAAACCTACGAGCAGTACTTC. Protein sequence: CASSRIARAQTYEQYF.

This clonotype showed up many times. CDR3 region: CASSVVIDTQYF. In DNA form, the CDR3 reads TGTGCCAGCAGCGTAGTTATAGATACGCAGTATTTT. The chain joins TRBV9 to TRBJ2-3; D gene ambiguous. Deletions cut 0 bases from V and 5 bases from J, with 4 bases between. This CDR3 is 12 amino acids long. The V gene's germline CDR1 is SGDLS and CDR2 YYNGEE.

This clonotype occurred a few times. V usage is TRBV5-1 and J usage is TRBJ2-1, with 10 nucleotides matching TRBD2. The CDR3 length is 17 residues. In germline, CDR1 is SGHRS, CDR2 YFSETQ. V lost 2 bases and J lost 6; bases outside the gene matches: 11. The CDR3 nucleotides are TGCGCCAGCAGCTTCGACCGAAGCGGGAGGGGAGGCAATGAGCAGTTCTTC. It yields the protein CASSFDRSGRGGNEQFF.

This clonotype was seen a few times. This chain uses TRBV2 with TRBJ2-7, with 12 bases fitting TRBD2. Germline CDR1 and CDR2: SNHLY and FYNNEI. The V gene end was trimmed by 6 bases and the J gene end by 3 bases; junction bases not matched to a gene: 9. This CDR3 is 16 amino acids long. The CDR3 loop reads CASSATGLAGRYEQYF. The CDR3 DNA reads TGTGCCAGCAGCGCAACGGGACTAGCGGGTCGCTACGAGCAGTACTTC.

This chain joins TRBV20-1 and TRBJ2-1; no clear D gene. The DNA end is more similar to TRBJ2-7, so the J call may be wrong. This CDR3 contains 17 residues. The V gene's germline CDR1 is DFQATT and CDR2 SNEGSKA (reference sequence). CDR3 residues: CSARKGTRDLLYNEQYF. The CDR3 nucleotides read TGCAGTGCTAGAAAAGGAACCCGAGACTTACTTTACAATGAGCAGTACTTC.

V gene TRBV28 combines with J gene TRBJ1-2; the match to TRBD1 covers 8 bases. V lost 2 bases to trimming and J lost 3 bases; unmatched junction nucleotides: 8. The CDR3 extends over 16 amino acids. From germline, CDR1 is MDHEN and CDR2 SYDVKM. DNA of the CDR3: TGTGCCAGCAGTTTACCAAAAGGGGGACAGGACTATGGCTACACCTTC. As protein: CASSLPKGGQDYGYTF.

This chain joins TRBV20-1 and TRBJ1-6; 7 nucleotides match TRBD1. Germline values: CDR1 DFQATT, CDR2 SNEGSKA (reference sequence). The junction had 3 bases not matched to a gene; V was cut back by 2 bases and J by 8 bases. This CDR3 comprises 13 residues. CDR3 DNA sequence: TGCAGTGCTAGACGGGACAGCGATTCACCCCTCCACTTT. Translation gives CSARRDSDSPLHF.

This chain joins TRBV24-1 and TRBJ2-2; D is tentatively TRBD1 or TRBD2 (5 bases each). V was clipped by 7 bases and J by 6 bases, with 5 bases between them. CDR1 and CDR2 (germline): KGHDR, SFDVKD. The CDR3 sequence is 11 residues long. This CDR3 reads CATRGAGELFF. CDR3 bases: TGTGCCACCAGGGGGGCCGGGGAGCTGTTTTTT.

This clonotype was found a few times. The rearrangement uses TRBV5-1 and TRBJ2-3; D uncertain. Germline CDR1 is SGHRS and CDR2 is YFSETQ. The CDR3 extends over 15 amino acids. The V end lost 0 bases, the J end lost 3 bases, and 11 bases lay between the germline ends. The CDR3, as DNA: TGCGCCAGCAGCTTGGCTGGTCCCTGGACAGATACGCAGTATTTT. Its protein product is CASSLAGPWTDTQYF.

A word on this clonotype: At one end, the junction sequence differs from germline, possibly due to a read error. V and J are TRBV7-9 and TRBJ1-5, with 7 positions matching TRBD1. CDR3 size: 13 residues. Germline V gives CDR1 SEHNR, CDR2 FQNEAQ (reference sequence). This chain's CDR3 is CASSDRADQPRHF. The CDR3 nucleotides are TGTGCCAGCAGCGACAGGGCCGATCAGCCCCGGCATTTT. The full variable domain, with the rest looked up from reference TRBV7-9 and TRBJ1-5, is DTGVSQNPRHKITKRGQNVTFRCDPISEHNRLYWYRQTLGQGPEFLTYFQNEAQLEKSRLLSDRFSAERPKGSFSTLEIQRTEQGDSAMYLCASSDRADQPRHFGDGTRLSIL.

Comment on this clonotype: This sequence may be a read error, since a much larger clone differs from it by one base. The chain recombines TRBV5-1 with TRBJ2-5, with D perhaps matching TRBD1 or TRBD2 (5 bases each). Trimming shortened V by 5 bases and J by 11 bases, and 25 bases separated the two germline ends. The CDR3 is made up of 15 amino acids. From germline, CDR1 is SGHRS and CDR2 YFSETQ. CDR3 bases: TGCGCCAGCAGTAACCCTAAGTCCTGGGGGAATGAGCAGTACTTC. It yields the protein CASSNPKSWGNEQYF.